What follows is one T cell receptor beta chain and its context. The germline CDR1 and CDR2 sequences are MNHEY and SVGEGT. The CDR3 runs to 13 residues. V dropped 2 bases and J dropped 2 bases, with 4 bases sitting between them. In the original processing: Amplification of reference gene primers provided the estimated nucleated cell counts. Generated by immunoSEQ multiplex PCR, the TCRdb table keeps only in-frame clones and is missing some. V, J and clone size were drawn from that table, and D and trimming were deduced from the DNA. The sample yields approximately 220,000 clones, roughly 84% seen once. This record belongs to a study of blood T cell repertoires in COVID-19. The wider study: The United States, Italy and Spain supplied acute and convalescent COVID-19 samples. PBMCs, B-cell-depleted T cells, or T cells provided the cDNA or gDNA that made up the material.

The chain uses TRBV6-2 or TRBV6-3 and TRBJ1-5; D is unclear. This receptor was identified in a man between 40 and 49 years old with acute or convalescent COVID-19. The sequencing sample was made of peripheral blood. CDR3 DNA sequence: TGTGCCAGCAGTTACGCGGGCAATCAGCCCCAGCATTTT. Protein product: CASSYAGNQPQHF.